The 6 T cell receptor beta chains presented below share a single source sample, sequenced in a study of post-analysis software for immune sequencing data. General study points: TRBV5-6, TRBV5-1 and TRBV20-1 were among a handful of TRBV segments more frequent in patients than controls.

Tagging with unique molecular identifiers was a feature of the TCR beta cDNA libraries. TCRdb independently ran MiXCR on the PCR reads; one entry per CDR3 protein. This table holds under 200,000 distinct CDR3 sequences, 29% found once. Which antigens these TCRs recognize remains unknown. Sequenced sample: blood. These receptors were obtained from a girl aged 2 to 17 with multiple sclerosis.

The rearrangement links TRBV6-5 to TRBJ2-3, with 8 bases aligning to TRBD2. CDR3 length equals 14 residues. With V trimmed by 4 bases and J by 4 bases, 4 bases remained unmatched. CDR1 is MNHEY and CDR2 is SVGAGI in the germline V gene. The DNA of the CDR3 is TGTGCCAGCAGTTCGGGGGGGGCCCCAGATACGCAGTATTTT. The encoded protein is CASSSGGAPDTQYF.

V usage is TRBV27 and J usage is TRBJ1-5, with TRBD1 matching over 7 bases. The CDR3 consists of 15 residues. Germline V lookup: CDR1 MNHEY, CDR2 SMNVEV (reference sequence). The V gene end was trimmed by 6 bases and the J gene end by 0 bases; junction bases not matched to a gene: 5. The CDR3 coding sequence is TGTGCCAGCAGATCAGGGGGTTATAGCAATCAGCCCCAGCATTTT. Translating gives CASRSGGYSNQPQHF.

In its sample, this clonotype was seen many times. The chain has TRBV7-9 and TRBJ2-7; unclear D gene. V was trimmed by 6 bases and J by 3 bases, leaving 18 bases between them. Per the germline V gene, CDR1 is SEHNR and CDR2 is FQNEAQ (reference sequence). The length of the CDR3 is 15 residues. CDR3 sequence (DNA): TGTGCCAGCAGGGCAGGTAACGCTAGAAACTACGAGCAGTACTTC. Its translation: CASRAGNARNYEQYF.

The sample holds many counts of this clonotype. The genes are TRBV6-1 and TRBJ1-2; D ambiguous. CDR1 and CDR2 from the germline V gene are MNHNS and SASEGT. V was clipped by 0 bases and J by 4 bases, with 12 bases between them. The CDR3 is 15 amino acids. DNA for the CDR3: TGTGCCAGCAGTGAAGCTGACACCAACCCCTATGGCTACACCTTC. It yields the protein CASSEADTNPYGYTF.

This clonotype has at least ten counts. The chain is built from TRBV4-1 and TRBJ1-5; tentative D call: TRBD1 (6 bases). V was pared by 4 bases and J by 0 bases, with 10 bases between. The CDR3 loop spans 15 amino acids. From germline, CDR1 is MGHRA and CDR2 YSYEKL. The CDR3 spells CASSLTTGSNQPQHF. CDR3 nucleotide sequence: TGCGCCAGCAGCCTAACGACAGGTAGCAATCAGCCCCAGCATTTT.

Of note for this clonotype: Sequence at one end of the junction differs from germline and may be a read error. The chain links TRBV5-1 to TRBJ1-2, with 9 bases matching TRBD1. The CDR3 sequence is 15 residues long. Per the germline V gene, CDR1 is SGHRS and CDR2 is YFSETQ. This chain's CDR3 is CAGSSGQGKGYGYTF. The CDR3 DNA follows: TGCGCCGGCAGCTCCGGACAGGGGAAAGGGTATGGCTACACCTTC.